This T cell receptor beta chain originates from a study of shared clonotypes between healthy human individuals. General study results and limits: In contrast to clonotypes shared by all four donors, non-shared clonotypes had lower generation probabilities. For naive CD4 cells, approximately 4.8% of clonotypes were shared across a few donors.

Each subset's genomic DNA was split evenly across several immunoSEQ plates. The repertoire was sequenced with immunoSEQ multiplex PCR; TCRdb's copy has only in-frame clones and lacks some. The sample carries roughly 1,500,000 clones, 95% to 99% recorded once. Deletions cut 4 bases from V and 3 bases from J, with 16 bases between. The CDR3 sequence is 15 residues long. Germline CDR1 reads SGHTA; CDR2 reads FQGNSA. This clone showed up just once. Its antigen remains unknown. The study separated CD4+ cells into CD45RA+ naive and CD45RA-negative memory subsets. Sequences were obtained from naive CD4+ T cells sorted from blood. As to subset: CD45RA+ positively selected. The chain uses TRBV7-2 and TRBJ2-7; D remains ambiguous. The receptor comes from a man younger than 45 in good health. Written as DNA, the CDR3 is TGTGCCAGCAGCTCCTACCGTGGCTCCGACTACGAGCAGTACTTC. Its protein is CASSSYRGSDYEQYF.